A selection of T cell receptor beta chains follows, all from one sample in a study of PD-1 blockade in classical Hodgkin lymphoma. TCRdb's copy holds only in-frame clones and misses some; the assay was immunoSEQ multiplex PCR. The sample lists around 19,000 clones, 70% to 80% occurring once. Sequenced material: peripheral blood mononuclear cells (PBMCs), taken before the second cycle of nivolumab. The receptors originated from a human donor with classical Hodgkin lymphoma. CDR3s include the opening cysteine and the closing phenylalanine or tryptophan. D genes are given only for firm matches. Part of the rows lack a size; the others show once, few, many or a class for expanded clones.

v_call: TRBV25-1
j_call: TRBJ1-2
d_call: NA
clone_size: NA
cdr3_nt: TGTGCCAGCAGCGAAAAACTACTAACAGGGAATATTCGGGGCTACACCTTC
cdr3_aa: CASSEKLLTGNIRGYTF

v_call: TRBV6-6
j_call: TRBJ1-5
d_call: NA
clone_size: once
cdr3_nt: TGTGCCAGCTCTGCGAGGGGGGGGGATCAGCCCCAGCATTTT
cdr3_aa: CASSARGGDQPQHF

v_call: TRBV19
j_call: TRBJ1-2
d_call: TRBD1
clone_size: NA
cdr3_nt: TGTGCCAGTAGTATAGATCCCCTTTTGACAGGGGGGAACTATGGCTACACCTTC
cdr3_aa: CASSIDPLLTGGNYGYTF

v_call: TRBV10-2
j_call: TRBJ1-5
d_call: NA
clone_size: medium-sized
cdr3_nt: TGCGCCAGCAGTGGGGGACTCAGCCAGCCCCAGCATTTT
cdr3_aa: CASSGGLSQPQHF

v_call: TRBV5-1
j_call: TRBJ2-2
d_call: TRBD1
clone_size: NA
cdr3_nt: TGCGCCAGCAGCACGACAGGGGGCGAAGGGGAGCTGTTTTTT
cdr3_aa: CASSTTGGEGELFF

v_call: TRBV21-1
j_call: TRBJ2-3
d_call: NA
clone_size: NA
cdr3_nt: TGTGCCAGCAGCGACAGGGGAGTCATGGATACGCAGTATTTT
cdr3_aa: CASSDRGVMDTQYF

v_call: TRBV10-3
j_call: TRBJ2-6
d_call: NA
clone_size: NA
cdr3_nt: TGTGCCATCAGTGCCCTAGCCGCTGGCGATGGGGCCAACGTCCTGACTTTC
cdr3_aa: CAISALAAGDGANVLTF

v_call: TRBV19
j_call: TRBJ2-5
d_call: NA
clone_size: NA
cdr3_nt: TGTGCCAGTAGTATTCTGGGGGAAGAGACCCAGTACTTC
cdr3_aa: CASSILGEETQYF

v_call: TRBV18
j_call: TRBJ2-5
d_call: NA
clone_size: NA
cdr3_nt: TGTGCCAGCTCACCCGGCTTTAAAGAGACCCAGTACTTC
cdr3_aa: CASSPGFKETQYF

v_call: TRBV6-1
j_call: TRBJ1-3
d_call: NA
clone_size: NA
cdr3_nt: TGTGCCGGCAGGGTGGGAGATGGATCTGGAAACACCATATATTTT
cdr3_aa: CAGRVGDGSGNTIYF

v_call: TRBV4-2
j_call: TRBJ2-7
d_call: NA
clone_size: NA
cdr3_nt: TGTGCCAGCAGCCAAGATTCTTCGGGCGGAGACTACGAGCAGTACTTC
cdr3_aa: CASSQDSSGGDYEQYF

v_call: TRBV11-3
j_call: TRBJ2-1
d_call: TRBD2
clone_size: NA
cdr3_nt: TGTGCCAGCAGCTTAGTTGGGGGGGGAGGGAATGAGCAGTTCTTC
cdr3_aa: CASSLVGGGGNEQFF

v_call: TRBV15
j_call: TRBJ2-3
d_call: TRBD2
clone_size: NA
cdr3_nt: TGTGCCACCAGCAGAGGGACTAGCGGGAGGCCCCTCCCAGATACGCAGTATTTT
cdr3_aa: CATSRGTSGRPLPDTQYF

v_call: TRBV5-1
j_call: TRBJ1-4
d_call: NA
clone_size: NA
cdr3_nt: TGCGCCAGCAGCTTGTATCGGGAAGGGACTAATGAAAAACTGTTTTTT
cdr3_aa: CASSLYREGTNEKLFF

v_call: TRBV4-2
j_call: TRBJ2-3
d_call: NA
clone_size: NA
cdr3_nt: TGTGCCAGCAGCCAAACGACAGCAGATACGCAGTATTTT
cdr3_aa: CASSQTTADTQYF

v_call: TRBV10-3
j_call: TRBJ2-7
d_call: NA
clone_size: medium-sized
cdr3_nt: TGTGCCATCAGTGCGCTACCCCACTCCTACGAGCAGTACTTC
cdr3_aa: CAISALPHSYEQYF

v_call: TRBV6-6
j_call: TRBJ2-2
d_call: NA
clone_size: NA
cdr3_nt: TGTGCCAGCAGTTTTGGACAAACTTACGGGGAGCTGTTTTTT
cdr3_aa: CASSFGQTYGELFF

v_call: TRBV4-2
j_call: TRBJ2-7
d_call: TRBD1
clone_size: once
cdr3_nt: TGTGCCAGCAGCCAAGATATGGTAGACAGGGGCCACGAGCAGTACTTC
cdr3_aa: CASSQDMVDRGHEQYF

v_call: TRBV6-7
j_call: TRBJ2-1
d_call: NA
clone_size: NA
cdr3_nt: TGTGCCGGCCGAGACAAGGGATCCTACAATGAGCAGTTCTTC
cdr3_aa: CAGRDKGSYNEQFF

v_call: TRBV7-2
j_call: TRBJ2-3
d_call: TRBD2
clone_size: NA
cdr3_nt: TGTGCCAGCAGCCCGGGGACTAGCGGGTCCACAGATACGCAGTATTTT
cdr3_aa: CASSPGTSGSTDTQYF